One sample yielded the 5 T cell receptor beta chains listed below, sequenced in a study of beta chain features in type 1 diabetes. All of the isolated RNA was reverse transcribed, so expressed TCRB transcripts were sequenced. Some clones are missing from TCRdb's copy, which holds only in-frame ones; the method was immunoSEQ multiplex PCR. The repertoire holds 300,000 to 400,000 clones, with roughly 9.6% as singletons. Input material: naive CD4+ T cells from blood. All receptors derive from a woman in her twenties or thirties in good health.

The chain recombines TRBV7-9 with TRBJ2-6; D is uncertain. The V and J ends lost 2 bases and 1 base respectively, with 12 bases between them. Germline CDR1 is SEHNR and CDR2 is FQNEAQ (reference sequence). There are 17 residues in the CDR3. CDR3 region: CASSLHSVSSGANVLTF. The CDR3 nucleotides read TGTGCCAGCAGCTTACACTCTGTGTCTTCTGGGGCCAACGTCCTGACTTTC.

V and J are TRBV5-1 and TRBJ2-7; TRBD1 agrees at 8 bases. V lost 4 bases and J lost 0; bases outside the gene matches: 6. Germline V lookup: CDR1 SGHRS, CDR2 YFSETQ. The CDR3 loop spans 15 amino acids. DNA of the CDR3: TGCGCCAGCAGCCAGGGACAGGCGAGCTCCTACGAGCAGTACTTC. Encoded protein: CASSQGQASSYEQYF.

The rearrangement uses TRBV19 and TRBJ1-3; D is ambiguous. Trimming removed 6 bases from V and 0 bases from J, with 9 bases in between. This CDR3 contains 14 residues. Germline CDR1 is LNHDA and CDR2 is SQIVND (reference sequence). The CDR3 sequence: CASSPEFSGNTIYF. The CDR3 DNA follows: TGTGCCAGTAGCCCCGAGTTCTCTGGAAACACCATATATTTT.

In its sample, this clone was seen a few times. Written as DNA, the CDR3 is TGTGCCAGCAGCCCCGGACAATACGAGCAGTACTTC. Amino acids: CASSPGQYEQYF. V is TRBV7-9 and J is TRBJ2-7; the D gene is possibly TRBD1 (5 bases). V was pared by 5 bases and J by 4 bases, with 9 bases between. The CDR3 totals 12 residues. Germline V gene data show CDR1 as SEHNR and CDR2 as FQNEAQ (reference sequence). Full variable domain (remainder filled in from reference TRBV7-9 and TRBJ2-7): DTGVSQNPRHKITKRGQNVTFRCDPISEHNRLYWYRQTLGQGPEFLTYFQNEAQLEKSRLLSDRFSAERPKGSFSTLEIQRTEQGDSAMYLCASSPGQYEQYFGPGTRLTVT.

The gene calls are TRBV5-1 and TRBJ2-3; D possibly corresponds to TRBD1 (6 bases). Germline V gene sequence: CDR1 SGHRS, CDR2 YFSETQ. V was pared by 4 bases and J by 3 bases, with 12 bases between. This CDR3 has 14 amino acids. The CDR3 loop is CASSQDRPTDTQYF. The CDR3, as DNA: TGCGCCAGCAGCCAGGACAGACCGACAGATACGCAGTATTTT.